This T cell receptor beta chain was found in a study of liver allograft versus peripheral blood T cells. As for the study in general: In transplanted livers, T cell receptor repertoires were compared with those found in the recipients' peripheral blood. Study results and caveats: Within liver allografts, T cell receptor repertoires were reportedly different from those in peripheral blood.

The CDR3 loop spans 16 amino acids. The V segment lost 1 base and the J segment 2 bases; nucleotides outside the gene matches: 2. Germline CDR1 LNHDA, CDR2 SQIVND (reference sequence). This clonotype is large in the sample. Its antigen is currently unknown. One entry per CDR3 protein, called by TCRdb with MiXCR from the reads. Of over a thousand distinct CDR3 sequences in the sample, approximately 19% are singletons; the top ten hold 15%. The chain carries TRBV19 and TRBJ2-6; 7 bases line up with TRBD2. This TCR derives from a human patient who had a liver transplant. Some T cells may be graft donor cells. The DNA of the CDR3 is TGTGCCAGTAGTATAGGGGAGGGGACTGGGGCCAACGTCCTGACTTTC. Its protein is CASSIGEGTGANVLTF.